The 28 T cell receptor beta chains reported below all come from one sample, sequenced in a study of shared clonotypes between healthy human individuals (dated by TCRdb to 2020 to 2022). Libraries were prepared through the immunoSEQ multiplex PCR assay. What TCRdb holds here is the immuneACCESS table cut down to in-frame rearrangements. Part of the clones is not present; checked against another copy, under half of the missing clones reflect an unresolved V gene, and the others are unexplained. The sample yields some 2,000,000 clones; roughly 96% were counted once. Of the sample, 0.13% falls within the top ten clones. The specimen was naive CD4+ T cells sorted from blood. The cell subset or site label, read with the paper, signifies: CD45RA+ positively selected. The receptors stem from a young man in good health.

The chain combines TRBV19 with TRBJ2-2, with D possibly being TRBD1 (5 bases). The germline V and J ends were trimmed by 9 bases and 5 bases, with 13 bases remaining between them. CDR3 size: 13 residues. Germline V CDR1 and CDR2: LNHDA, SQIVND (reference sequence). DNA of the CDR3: TGTGCCAGCAGGGATGTATGGACCGGGGAGCTGTTTTTT. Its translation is CASRDVWTGELFF.

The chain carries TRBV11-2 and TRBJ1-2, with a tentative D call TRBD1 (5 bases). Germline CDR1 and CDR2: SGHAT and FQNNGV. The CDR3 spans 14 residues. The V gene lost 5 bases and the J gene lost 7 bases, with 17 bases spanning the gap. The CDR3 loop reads CASSPSGGSGGYTF. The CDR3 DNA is TGTGCCAGCAGCCCGAGTGGGGGGTCTGGTGGCTACACCTTC.

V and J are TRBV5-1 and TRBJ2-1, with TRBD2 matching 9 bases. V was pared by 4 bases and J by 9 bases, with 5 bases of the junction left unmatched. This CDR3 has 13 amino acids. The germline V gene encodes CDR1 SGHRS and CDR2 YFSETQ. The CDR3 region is CASSPGTSSEQFF. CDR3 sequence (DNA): TGCGCCAGCAGCCCTGGGACTAGCAGTGAGCAGTTCTTC.

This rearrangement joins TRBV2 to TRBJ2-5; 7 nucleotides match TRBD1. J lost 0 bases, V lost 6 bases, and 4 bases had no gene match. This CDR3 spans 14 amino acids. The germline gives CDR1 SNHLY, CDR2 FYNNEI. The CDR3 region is CASRQGTDQETQYF. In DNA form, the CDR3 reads TGTGCCAGCAGGCAGGGGACAGACCAAGAGACCCAGTACTTC. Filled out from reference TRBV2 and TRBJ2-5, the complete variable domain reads EPEVTQTPSHQVTQMGQEVILRCVPISNHLYFYWYRQILGQKVEFLVSFYNNEISEKSEIFDDQFSVERPDGSNFTLKIRSTKLEDSAMYFCASRQGTDQETQYFGPGTRLLVL.

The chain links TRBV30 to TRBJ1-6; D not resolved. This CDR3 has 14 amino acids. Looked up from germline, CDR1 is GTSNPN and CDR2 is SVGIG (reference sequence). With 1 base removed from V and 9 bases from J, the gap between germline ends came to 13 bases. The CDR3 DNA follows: TGTGCCTGGAGTGGAGTGGGGAGTAGTTCACCCCTCCACTTT. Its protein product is CAWSGVGSSSPLHF. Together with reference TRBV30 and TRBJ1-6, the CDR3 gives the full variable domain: SQTIHQWPATLVQPVGSPLSLECTVEGTSNPNLYWYRQAAGRGLQLLFYSVGIGQISSEVPQNLSASRPQDRQFILSSKKLLLSDSGFYLCAWSGVGSSSPLHFGNGTRLTVT.

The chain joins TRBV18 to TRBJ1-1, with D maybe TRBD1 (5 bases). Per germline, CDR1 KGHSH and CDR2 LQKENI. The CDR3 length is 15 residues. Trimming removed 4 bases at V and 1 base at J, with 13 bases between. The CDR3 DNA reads TGTGCCAGCTCACGCGCCGGGACCCCGAACACTGAAGCTTTCTTT. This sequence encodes CASSRAGTPNTEAFF. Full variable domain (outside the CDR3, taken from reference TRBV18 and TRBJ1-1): NAGVMQNPRHLVRRRGQEARLRCSPMKGHSHVYWYRQLPEEGLKFMVYLQKENIIDESGMPKERFSAEFPKEGPSILRIQQVVRGDSAAYFCASSRAGTPNTEAFFGQGTRLTVV.

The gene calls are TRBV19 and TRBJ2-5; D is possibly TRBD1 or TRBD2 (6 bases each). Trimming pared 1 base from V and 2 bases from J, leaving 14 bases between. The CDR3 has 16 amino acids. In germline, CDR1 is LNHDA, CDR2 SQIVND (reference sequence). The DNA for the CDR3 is TGTGCCAGTAGTATAGGGGCGGGACAACGACAAGAGACCCAGTACTTC. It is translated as CASSIGAGQRQETQYF.

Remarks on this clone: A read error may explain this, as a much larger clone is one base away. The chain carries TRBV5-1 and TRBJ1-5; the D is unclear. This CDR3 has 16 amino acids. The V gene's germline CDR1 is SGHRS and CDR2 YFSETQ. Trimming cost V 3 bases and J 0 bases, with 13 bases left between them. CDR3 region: CASSWGGLISNQPQHF. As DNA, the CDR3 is TGCGCCAGCAGCTGGGGAGGGCTGATTAGCAATCAGCCCCAGCATTTT.

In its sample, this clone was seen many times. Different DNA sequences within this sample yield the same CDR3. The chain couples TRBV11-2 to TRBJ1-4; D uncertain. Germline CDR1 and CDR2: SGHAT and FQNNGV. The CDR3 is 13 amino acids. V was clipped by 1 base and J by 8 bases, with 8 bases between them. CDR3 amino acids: CASSLGEREKLFF. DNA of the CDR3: TGTGCCAGCAGCTTAGGGGAGAGAGAAAAACTGTTTTTT.

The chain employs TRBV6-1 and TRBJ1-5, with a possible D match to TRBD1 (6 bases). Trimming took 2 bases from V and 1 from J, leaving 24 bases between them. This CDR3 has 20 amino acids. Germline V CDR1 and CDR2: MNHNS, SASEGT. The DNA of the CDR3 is TGTGCCAGCAGTGAAAGGGTAACAGGGTTTAGGGACCACAGCAATCAGCCCCAGCATTTT. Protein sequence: CASSERVTGFRDHSNQPQHF.

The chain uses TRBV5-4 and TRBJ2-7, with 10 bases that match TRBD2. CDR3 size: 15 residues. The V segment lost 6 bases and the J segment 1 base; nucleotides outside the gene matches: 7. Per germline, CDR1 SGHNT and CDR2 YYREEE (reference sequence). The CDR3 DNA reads TGTGCCAGCATCAGGACTAGCGGAGGGTCCTACGAGCAGTACTTC. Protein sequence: CASIRTSGGSYEQYF.

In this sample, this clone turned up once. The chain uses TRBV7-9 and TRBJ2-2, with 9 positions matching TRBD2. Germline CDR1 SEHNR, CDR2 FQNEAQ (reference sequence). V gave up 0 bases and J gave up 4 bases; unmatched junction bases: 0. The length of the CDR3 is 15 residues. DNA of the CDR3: TGTGCCAGCAGCTTAGCGACTAGCGGCACCGGGGAGCTGTTTTTT. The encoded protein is CASSLATSGTGELFF.

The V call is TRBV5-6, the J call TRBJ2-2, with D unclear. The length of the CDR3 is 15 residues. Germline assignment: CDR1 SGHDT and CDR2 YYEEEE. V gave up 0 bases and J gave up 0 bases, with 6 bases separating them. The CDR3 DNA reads TGTGCCAGCAGCTTGGGCCCTACGAACACCGGGGAGCTGTTTTTT. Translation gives CASSLGPTNTGELFF.

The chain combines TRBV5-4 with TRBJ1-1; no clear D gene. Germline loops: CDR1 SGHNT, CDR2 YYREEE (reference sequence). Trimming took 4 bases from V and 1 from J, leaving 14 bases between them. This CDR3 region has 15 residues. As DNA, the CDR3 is TGTGCCAGCAGCCGGCCTAGAGGGTCGAACACTGAAGCTTTCTTT. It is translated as CASSRPRGSNTEAFF.

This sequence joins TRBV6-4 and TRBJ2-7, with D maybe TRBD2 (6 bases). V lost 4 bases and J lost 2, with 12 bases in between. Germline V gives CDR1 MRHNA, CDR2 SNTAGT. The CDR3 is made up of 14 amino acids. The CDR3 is CASSVEGGAYEQYF. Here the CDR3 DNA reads TGTGCCAGCAGTGTGGAGGGTGGCGCCTACGAGCAGTACTTC.

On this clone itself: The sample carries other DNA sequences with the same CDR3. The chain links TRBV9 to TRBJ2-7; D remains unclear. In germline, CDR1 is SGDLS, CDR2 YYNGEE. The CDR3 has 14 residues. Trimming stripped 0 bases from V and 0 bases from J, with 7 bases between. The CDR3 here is CASSVASGSYEQYF. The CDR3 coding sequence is TGTGCCAGCAGCGTAGCTTCGGGCTCCTACGAGCAGTACTTC.

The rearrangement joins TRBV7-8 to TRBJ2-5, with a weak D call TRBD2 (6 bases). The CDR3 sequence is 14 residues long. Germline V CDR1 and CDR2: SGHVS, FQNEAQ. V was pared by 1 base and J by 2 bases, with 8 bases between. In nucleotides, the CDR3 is TGTGCCAGCAGCTTAGGGGACTTACAAGAGACCCAGTACTTC. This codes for CASSLGDLQETQYF.

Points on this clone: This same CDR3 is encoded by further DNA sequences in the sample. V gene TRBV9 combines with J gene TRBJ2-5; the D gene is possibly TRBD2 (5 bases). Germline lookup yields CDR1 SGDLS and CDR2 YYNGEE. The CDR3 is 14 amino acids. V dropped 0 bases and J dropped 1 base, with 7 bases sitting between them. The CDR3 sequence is CASSVGGAQETQYF. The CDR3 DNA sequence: TGTGCCAGCAGCGTAGGGGGAGCCCAAGAGACCCAGTACTTC.

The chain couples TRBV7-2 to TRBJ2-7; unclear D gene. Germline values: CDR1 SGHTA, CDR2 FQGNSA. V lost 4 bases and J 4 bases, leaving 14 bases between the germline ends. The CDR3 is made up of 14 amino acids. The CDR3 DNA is TGTGCCAGCAGCTCGCCCTTTCAGGAGTACGAGCAGTACTTC. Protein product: CASSSPFQEYEQYF.

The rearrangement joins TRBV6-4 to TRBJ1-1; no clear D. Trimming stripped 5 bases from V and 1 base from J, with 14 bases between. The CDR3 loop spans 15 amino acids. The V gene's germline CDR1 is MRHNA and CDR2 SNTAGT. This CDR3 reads CASSPNSLANTEAFF. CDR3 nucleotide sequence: TGTGCCAGCAGTCCCAATAGCCTGGCGAACACTGAAGCTTTCTTT.

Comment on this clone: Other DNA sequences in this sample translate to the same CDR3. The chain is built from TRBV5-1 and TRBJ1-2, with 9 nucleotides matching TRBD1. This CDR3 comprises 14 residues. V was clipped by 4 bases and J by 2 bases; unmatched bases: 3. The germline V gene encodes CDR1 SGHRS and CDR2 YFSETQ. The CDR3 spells CASSPGTGNYGYTF. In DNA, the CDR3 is TGCGCCAGCAGCCCGGGGACAGGGAACTATGGCTACACCTTC.

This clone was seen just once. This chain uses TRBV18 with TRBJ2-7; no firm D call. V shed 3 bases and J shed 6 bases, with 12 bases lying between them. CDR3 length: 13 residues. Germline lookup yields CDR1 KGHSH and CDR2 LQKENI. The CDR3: CASSPGTLLEQYF. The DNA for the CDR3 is TGTGCCAGCTCACCGGGCACCCTCCTCGAGCAGTACTTC.

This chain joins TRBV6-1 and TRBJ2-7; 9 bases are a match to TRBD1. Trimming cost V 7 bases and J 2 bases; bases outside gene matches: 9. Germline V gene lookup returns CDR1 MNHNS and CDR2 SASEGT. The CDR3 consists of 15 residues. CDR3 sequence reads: CASIAGTGITYEQYF. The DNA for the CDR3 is TGTGCCAGCATCGCCGGGACAGGGATTACCTACGAGCAGTACTTC.

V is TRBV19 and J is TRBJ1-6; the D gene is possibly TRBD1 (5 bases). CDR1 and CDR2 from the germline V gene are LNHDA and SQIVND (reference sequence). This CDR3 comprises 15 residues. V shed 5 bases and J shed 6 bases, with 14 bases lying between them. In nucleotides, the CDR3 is TGTGCCAGTAGTGAAATCGGGCAGGGTAATTCACCCCTCCACTTT. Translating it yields CASSEIGQGNSPLHF.

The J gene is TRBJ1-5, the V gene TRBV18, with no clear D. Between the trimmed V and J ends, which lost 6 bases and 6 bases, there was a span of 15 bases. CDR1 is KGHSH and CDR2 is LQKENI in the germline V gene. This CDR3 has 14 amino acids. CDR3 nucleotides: TGTGCCAGCTCCCAGAGGGATGAGGGTCAGCCCCAGCATTTT. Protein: CASSQRDEGQPQHF.

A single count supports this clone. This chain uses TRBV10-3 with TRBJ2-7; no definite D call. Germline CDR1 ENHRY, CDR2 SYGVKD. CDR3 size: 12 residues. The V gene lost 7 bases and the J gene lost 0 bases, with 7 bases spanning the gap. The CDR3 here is CAIKSDSYEQYF. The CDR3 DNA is TGTGCCATCAAGAGTGACTCCTACGAGCAGTACTTC.

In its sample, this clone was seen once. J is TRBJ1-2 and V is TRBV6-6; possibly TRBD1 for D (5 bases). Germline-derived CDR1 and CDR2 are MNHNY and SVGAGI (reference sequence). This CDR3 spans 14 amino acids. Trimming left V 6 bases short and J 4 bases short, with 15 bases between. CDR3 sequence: CASRPGRMIYGYTF. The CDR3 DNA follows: TGTGCCAGCAGGCCAGGGCGGATGATCTATGGCTACACCTTC.

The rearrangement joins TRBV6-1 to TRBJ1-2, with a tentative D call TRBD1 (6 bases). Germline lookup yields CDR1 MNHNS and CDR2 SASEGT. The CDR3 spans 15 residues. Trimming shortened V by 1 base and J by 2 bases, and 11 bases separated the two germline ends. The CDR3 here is CASSEGLGHNYGYTF. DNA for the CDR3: TGTGCCAGCAGTGAAGGTTTGGGACACAACTATGGCTACACCTTC.